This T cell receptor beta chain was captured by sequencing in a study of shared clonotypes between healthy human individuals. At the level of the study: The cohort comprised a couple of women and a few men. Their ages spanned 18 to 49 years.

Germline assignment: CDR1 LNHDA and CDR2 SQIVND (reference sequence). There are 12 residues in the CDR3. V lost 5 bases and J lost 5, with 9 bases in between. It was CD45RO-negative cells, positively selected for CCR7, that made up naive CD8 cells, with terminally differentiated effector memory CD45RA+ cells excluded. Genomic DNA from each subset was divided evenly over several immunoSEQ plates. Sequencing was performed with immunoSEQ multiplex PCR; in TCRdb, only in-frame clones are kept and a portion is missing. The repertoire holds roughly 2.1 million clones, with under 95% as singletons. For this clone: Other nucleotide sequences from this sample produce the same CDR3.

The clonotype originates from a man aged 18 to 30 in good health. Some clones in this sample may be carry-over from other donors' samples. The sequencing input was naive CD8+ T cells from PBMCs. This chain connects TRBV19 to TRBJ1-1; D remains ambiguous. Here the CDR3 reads CASSAGITEAFF. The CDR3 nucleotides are TGTGCCAGTAGTGCGGGGATAACTGAAGCTTTCTTT.